The rows below give T cell receptor beta chains drawn from one sample of a study of blood T cell repertoires in COVID-19. Assay: immunoSEQ multiplex PCR; the TCRdb copy retains only in-frame clones and omits some. The sample has a few hundred thousand clones, less than 90% seen once. Sequencing was performed on peripheral blood. All receptors come from a woman aged 45-59 years with acute or convalescent COVID-19. Each CDR3 is given with its conserved first and last residue. D genes are given only for firm matches. Clone sizes are given selectively: once, few, many, or a class where the clone is expanded.

d_call	v_call	clone_size	j_call	cdr3_aa	cdr3_nt
TRBD1	TRBV5-8	NA	TRBJ1-5	CASSQIQGNQPQHF	TGTGCCAGCAGCCAAATACAGGGGAATCAGCCCCAGCATTTT
TRBD2	TRBV6-5	NA	TRBJ2-1	CASSTGTRVFF	TGTGCCAGCAGCACCGGGACTAGGGTGTTCTTC
NA	TRBV5-4	NA	TRBJ1-2	CASSLNRVYGYTF	TGTGCCAGCAGCTTAAACAGGGTATATGGCTACACCTTC
NA	TRBV10-3	NA	TRBJ1-1	CAIRRGGRTEAFF	TGTGCCATCAGGAGGGGAGGGAGGACTGAAGCTTTCTTT
TRBD1	TRBV6-5	NA	TRBJ1-1	CASSRIQGGNTEAFF	TGTGCCAGCAGTCGTATACAGGGGGGGAACACTGAAGCTTTCTTT
NA	TRBV29-1	NA	TRBJ2-1	CSVEPLGIAGYNEQFF	TGCAGCGTTGAACCTTTAGGAATAGCAGGGTACAATGAGCAGTTCTTC
TRBD1	TRBV11-3	NA	TRBJ1-2	CASSLDPTGINYGYTF	TGTGCCAGCAGCTTAGATCCGACAGGGATTAACTATGGCTACACCTTC
NA	TRBV19	once	TRBJ1-2	CASSLFSGASFNGYTF	TGTGCCAGTAGTTTATTTAGCGGGGCATCGTTCAACGGCTACACCTTC
NA	TRBV5-4	NA	TRBJ2-1	CASSLGLDEQFF	TGTGCCAGCAGCTTGGGACTAGATGAGCAGTTCTTC
TRBD1	TRBV30	NA	TRBJ2-3	CAWSYYRGSTDTQYF	TGTGCCTGGAGTTACTACAGGGGGAGCACAGATACGCAGTATTTT
NA	TRBV18	NA	TRBJ2-1	CASSPYQESGYEQFF	TGTGCCAGCTCACCATATCAAGAATCGGGGTATGAGCAGTTCTTC
NA	TRBV6-5	NA	TRBJ1-4	CASSSAQGDEKLFF	TGTGCCAGCAGTTCTGCCCAAGGGGATGAAAAACTGTTTTTT
NA	TRBV3-1/TRBV3-2	NA	TRBJ2-2	CASSQSGTGELFF	TGTGCCAGCAGCCAATCGGGGACCGGGGAGCTGTTTTTT
NA	TRBV9	NA	TRBJ2-7	CASSVGAGSSYEQYF	TGTGCCAGCAGCGTAGGGGCGGGAAGCTCCTACGAGCAGTACTTC
NA	TRBV19	once	TRBJ1-1	CASRIARDTEAFF	TGTGCCAGTAGAATCGCCAGGGATACTGAAGCTTTCTTT
NA	TRBV12-3/TRBV12-4	NA	TRBJ1-1	CASRWGEATEAFF	TGTGCCAGCAGGTGGGGGGAGGCCACTGAAGCTTTCTTT
NA	TRBV4-3	NA	TRBJ1-2	CASSPLGSPLGYTF	TGCGCCAGCAGCCCCCTGGGCAGCCCGCTTGGCTACACCTTC
NA	TRBV11-2	NA	TRBJ1-2	CASSLGEGGFYGYTF	TGTGCCAGCAGCTTAGGGGAGGGGGGCTTCTATGGCTACACCTTC
NA	TRBV6-5	NA	TRBJ1-3	CASSYSMQGNTIYF	TGTGCCAGCAGTTACTCGATGCAGGGAAACACCATATATTTT
NA	TRBV5-1	NA	TRBJ1-1	CASSFGGLTNTEAFF	TGCGCCAGCAGCTTTGGAGGACTGACTAACACTGAAGCTTTCTTT
NA	TRBV19	NA	TRBJ1-5	CASSMPDNQPQHF	TGTGCCAGTAGTATGCCAGATAATCAGCCCCAGCATTTT
TRBD2	TRBV6-5	once	TRBJ2-5	CASRESGRAGETQYF	TGTGCCAGCAGGGAGAGCGGGAGGGCCGGCGAGACCCAGTACTTC
TRBD1	TRBV6-6	few	TRBJ1-1	CASITGQTMNTEAFF	TGTGCCAGCATAACGGGACAGACCATGAACACTGAAGCTTTCTTT
NA	TRBV5-1	NA	TRBJ2-1	CASTPGGGGYNEQFF	TGCGCCAGCACCCCGGGGGGAGGGGGCTACAATGAGCAGTTCTTC
TRBD1	TRBV27	NA	TRBJ1-4	CASSLRQGIPTNEKLFF	TGTGCCAGCAGTCTTAGACAGGGGATCCCAACTAATGAAAAACTGTTTTTT
NA	TRBV29-1	once	TRBJ2-3	CSVRTGSTDTQYF	TGCAGCGTCAGGACGGGGAGCACAGATACGCAGTATTTT
NA	TRBV5-1	NA	TRBJ1-1	CASSLVPGLAEAFF	TGCGCCAGCAGCTTGGTACCAGGGCTGGCTGAAGCTTTCTTT
NA	TRBV20-1	NA	TRBJ2-1	CSASNKNEQFF	TGCAGTGCTAGTAATAAAAATGAGCAGTTCTTC
NA	TRBV18	few	TRBJ1-1	CATSGDKVYEAFF	TGTGCCACCTCCGGGGACAAGGTTTATGAAGCTTTCTTT
TRBD1	TRBV7-9	NA	TRBJ2-4	CASSLDQGDIQYF	TGTGCCAGCAGCTTAGACCAGGGGGACATTCAGTACTTC
NA	TRBV10-3	NA	TRBJ2-7	CAISAGAVSYEQYF	TGTGCCATCAGTGCGGGAGCGGTCTCCTACGAGCAGTACTTC
TRBD1	TRBV5-6	NA	TRBJ2-5	CASSWDREGTQYF	TGTGCCAGCAGCTGGGACAGGGAGGGGACCCAGTACTTC
TRBD1	TRBV3-1/TRBV3-2	NA	TRBJ1-1	CASSQDWTGNLVAFF	TGTGCCAGCAGCCAAGATTGGACAGGCAATCTCGTGGCTTTCTTT
NA	TRBV5-1	NA	TRBJ1-6	CASSLAGQKIYNSPLHF	TGCGCCAGCAGCTTGGCCGGACAGAAGATTTATAATTCACCCCTCCACTTT
TRBD1	TRBV30	NA	TRBJ1-6	CAWSGRDRYNSPLHF	TGTGCCTGGAGTGGCCGGGACAGGTATAATTCACCCCTCCACTTT
NA	TRBV24-1	NA	TRBJ1-1	CATSVTSGRGSVEAFF	TGTGCCACCAGTGTTACAAGCGGGAGGGGTAGTGTAGAAGCTTTCTTT
TRBD2	TRBV7-8	NA	TRBJ2-3	CASSSRSAGGVTDTQYF	TGTGCCAGCAGCTCCCGATCAGCGGGAGGGGTCACAGATACGCAGTATTTT
TRBD1	TRBV2	NA	TRBJ1-1	CASSGDSDVAFF	TGTGCCAGCAGTGGGGACAGCGACGTCGCTTTCTTT
TRBD1	TRBV4-3	NA	TRBJ2-3	CASSQHTQGTDTQYF	TGCGCCAGCAGCCAACATACACAGGGGACAGATACGCAGTATTTT
TRBD2	TRBV13	NA	TRBJ2-1	CASSLVGSGGRYNEQFF	TGTGCCAGCAGCTTAGTTGGTAGCGGGGGGAGATACAATGAGCAGTTCTTC
TRBD2	TRBV4-3	NA	TRBJ2-7	CASSQDGAGVYEQYF	TGCGCCAGCAGCCAAGATGGAGCGGGAGTCTACGAGCAGTACTTC
NA	TRBV6-5	NA	TRBJ2-1	CASSWEFVFF	TGTGCCAGCAGCTGGGAGTTTGTGTTCTTC
TRBD2	TRBV5-1	NA	TRBJ2-5	CASSVKTSGSGETQYF	TGCGCCAGCAGCGTTAAGACTAGCGGGAGTGGAGAGACCCAGTACTTC
NA	TRBV30	NA	TRBJ1-1	CAWSVDGVAAFF	TGTGCCTGGAGTGTCGATGGTGTTGCGGCTTTCTTT
NA	TRBV9	NA	TRBJ1-1	CASSAQGKTEAFF	TGTGCCAGCAGCGCACAGGGCAAGACTGAAGCTTTCTTT
TRBD2	TRBV3-1/TRBV3-2	NA	TRBJ2-1	CASSIRGLASNEQFF	TGTGCCAGCAGCATCCGGGGACTAGCGAGCAATGAGCAGTTCTTC
NA	TRBV3-1/TRBV3-2	NA	TRBJ2-7	CASSIHYEQYF	TGTGCCAGCAGCATCCACTACGAGCAGTACTTC
NA	TRBV11-3	few	TRBJ2-7	CASSLRGSYEQYF	TGTGCCAGCAGCTTAAGGGGGAGTTACGAGCAGTACTTC
NA	TRBV5-1	NA	TRBJ1-4	CASSLDTGDEKLFF	TGCGCCAGCAGCTTGGACACAGGAGATGAAAAACTGTTTTTT
NA	TRBV7-2	NA	TRBJ1-5	CASCLKGDQPQHF	TGTGCCAGTTGCCTTAAAGGGGATCAGCCCCAGCATTTT